What follows are 14 T cell receptor beta chains derived from one specimen sequenced in a study of shared clonotypes between healthy human individuals. Method: immunoSEQ multiplex PCR; TCRdb's copy keeps in-frame clones and lacks some. The table records over 850,000 clones, roughly 74% of them present only once. The sequenced sample was memory CD4+ T cells from PBMCs. Subset denoted: CD45RA-negative fraction. These receptor sequences come from a man between 18 and 35 years old in good health. Some clones in this sample may be carry-over from other donors' samples.

J is TRBJ2-3 and V is TRBV11-1, with TRBD2 matching 7 bases. The CDR3 extends over 16 amino acids. The germline V gene has CDR1 SGHAT and CDR2 FQDESV (reference sequence). The J segment lost 4 bases and the V segment lost 2 bases, leaving 9 bases of the junction unmatched. CDR3 bases: TGTGCCAGCAGCTTAATGGACGGGAGGTCTTCAGATACGCAGTATTTT. It translates to CASSLMDGRSSDTQYF.

The gene calls are TRBV2 and TRBJ1-4; D remains unclear. Trimming took off 8 bases at V and 5 bases at J, with 15 bases between the two ends. This CDR3 is 14 amino acids long. CDR1 SNHLY and CDR2 FYNNEI come from the germline V gene. CDR3 sequence: CASRRIWRNEKLFF. The DNA of the CDR3 is TGTGCCAGCCGGAGAATCTGGCGAAATGAAAAACTGTTTTTT.

This sequence joins TRBV10-1 and TRBJ2-7, with D perhaps being TRBD1 or TRBD2 (6 bases each). Trimming pared 5 bases from V and 1 base from J, leaving 15 bases between. In germline, CDR1 is WNHNN, CDR2 SYGVQD (reference sequence). The CDR3 consists of 15 residues. CDR3 in amino acids: CASSRGDASSYEQYF. CDR3 sequence (DNA): TGCGCCAGCAGTAGGGGGGACGCCTCTTCCTACGAGCAGTACTTC.

The chain employs TRBV11-2 and TRBJ1-2; weak D call: TRBD1 (5 bases). The CDR3 has 14 amino acids. V lost 5 bases and J lost 9, with 19 bases in between. CDR1 is SGHAT, CDR2 FQNNGV, per germline. CDR3 sequence: CASSLTPGGESYTF. CDR3 sequence (DNA): TGTGCCAGCAGCCTCACGCCCGGGGGAGAGAGCTACACCTTC.

The table lists this clone with a few counts. The chain joins TRBV14 to TRBJ2-3, with D perhaps given as TRBD1 or TRBD2 (5 bases each). Trimming took off 6 bases at V and 3 bases at J, with 19 bases between the two ends. This CDR3 is 16 amino acids long. The V gene's germline CDR1 is SGHDN and CDR2 FVKESK. CDR3 nucleotides: TGTGCCAGCAGTCCGGGGCGCGGATGGGGGACAGATACGCAGTATTTT. Its translation is CASSPGRGWGTDTQYF.

The chain employs TRBV5-1 and TRBJ2-7; 7 bases fit TRBD2. This CDR3 contains 14 residues. Per germline, CDR1 SGHRS and CDR2 YFSETQ. With 5 bases clipped from V and 0 bases from J, the junction kept 5 bases outside the gene matches. The CDR3 loop is CASRRGRDSYEQYF. The CDR3, as DNA: TGCGCCAGCAGGCGGGGGAGGGACTCCTACGAGCAGTACTTC. The variable domain in full, with the rest retrieved from reference TRBV5-1 and TRBJ2-7, is KAGVTQTPRYLIKTRGQQVTLSCSPISGHRSVSWYQQTPGQGLQFLFEYFSETQRNKGNFPGRFSGRQFSNSRSEMNVSTLELGDSALYLCASRRGRDSYEQYFGPGTRLTVT.

This chain uses TRBV4-3 with TRBJ2-3, with 7 bases that match TRBD2. The germline gives CDR1 LGHNA, CDR2 YSLEER. With V trimmed by 0 bases and J by 4 bases, 10 bases remained unmatched. This CDR3 is 17 amino acids long. The DNA for the CDR3 is TGCGCCAGCAGCCAAGAGGGTGGGAGGGCCGGCGCAGATACGCAGTATTTT. Protein: CASSQEGGRAGADTQYF.

The rearrangement links TRBV2 to TRBJ2-7; possible D gene TRBD1, 6 bases. This CDR3 has 15 residues. In germline, CDR1 is SNHLY, CDR2 FYNNEI. Trimming shortened V by 2 bases and J by 1 base, and 12 bases separated the two germline ends. CDR3 sequence: CASSEQGSWSYEQYF. The CDR3 DNA is TGTGCCAGCAGTGAACAGGGGAGTTGGTCCTACGAGCAGTACTTC.

This rearrangement joins TRBV7-9 to TRBJ1-1, with a weak D call TRBD1 (6 bases). The CDR3 length is 15 residues. The germline gives CDR1 SEHNR, CDR2 FQNEAQ (reference sequence). Trimming stripped 5 bases from V and 6 bases from J, with 19 bases between. The CDR3 DNA reads TGTGCCAGCAGCCCTAATACAGGGCGAGGCGCTGAAGCTTTCTTT. Its protein product is CASSPNTGRGAEAFF.

This chain links TRBV5-8 with TRBJ1-2; D is ambiguous. The CDR3 loop spans 14 amino acids. CDR1 and CDR2 (germline): SGHTS, YDEGEE. Between the trimmed V and J ends, which lost 4 bases and 5 bases, there was a span of 15 bases. CDR3 amino acids: CASSPWVGRYGYTF. CDR3 nucleotides: TGTGCCAGCAGCCCCTGGGTGGGAAGATATGGCTACACCTTC.

The chain links TRBV28 to TRBJ1-1; no clear D. The CDR3 consists of 14 residues. Trimming took off 5 bases at V and 5 bases at J, with 15 bases between the two ends. Germline V lookup: CDR1 MDHEN, CDR2 SYDVKM. DNA of the CDR3: TGTGCCAGCAGTCCCAGGTGGCAGAGAACTGAAGCTTTCTTT. Protein sequence: CASSPRWQRTEAFF.

The V and J genes are TRBV9 and TRBJ1-2; D call uncertain. Germline V gene data show CDR1 as SGDLS and CDR2 as YYNGEE. The CDR3 sequence is 14 residues long. Trimming left V 0 bases short and J 4 bases short, with 10 bases between. In DNA, the CDR3 is TGTGCCAGCAGCGTAGGGGTGGAGGGCTATGGCTACACCTTC. Encoded protein: CASSVGVEGYGYTF.

A remark on this clone: This sample also contains other DNA sequences that code for the same CDR3. The chain combines TRBV7-9 with TRBJ2-5, with 10 bases fitting TRBD2. Trimming cost V 3 bases and J 4 bases; bases outside gene matches: 2. This CDR3 spans 14 amino acids. The germline CDR1 and CDR2 sequences are SEHNR and FQNEAQ (reference sequence). For the CDR3, the DNA is TGTGCCAGCAGCTTGGTAGCGGGAGGAGAGACCCAGTACTTC. It is translated as CASSLVAGGETQYF.

The V and J genes are TRBV30 and TRBJ1-3, with 7 bases fitting TRBD1. V shed 4 bases and J 0 bases; nucleotides not matched to a gene: 9. Looked up from germline, CDR1 is GTSNPN and CDR2 is SVGIG (reference sequence). The CDR3 has 16 amino acids. The CDR3 coding sequence is TGTGCCTGGATGTCGTTGGGACAGAGCTCTGGAAACACCATATATTTT. Protein sequence: CAWMSLGQSSGNTIYF.